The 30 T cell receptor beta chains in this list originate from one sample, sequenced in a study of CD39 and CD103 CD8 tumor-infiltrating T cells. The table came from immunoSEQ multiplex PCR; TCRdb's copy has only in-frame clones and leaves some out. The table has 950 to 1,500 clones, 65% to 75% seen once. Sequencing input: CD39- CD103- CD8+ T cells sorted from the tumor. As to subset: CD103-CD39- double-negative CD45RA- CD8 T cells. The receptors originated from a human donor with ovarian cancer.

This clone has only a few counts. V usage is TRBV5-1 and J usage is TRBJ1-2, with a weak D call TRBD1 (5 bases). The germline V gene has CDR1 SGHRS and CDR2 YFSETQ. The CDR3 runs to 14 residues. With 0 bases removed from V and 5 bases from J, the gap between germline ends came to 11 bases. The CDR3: CASSLVPGPYGYTF. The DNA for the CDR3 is TGCGCCAGCAGCTTGGTCCCAGGGCCGTATGGCTACACCTTC.

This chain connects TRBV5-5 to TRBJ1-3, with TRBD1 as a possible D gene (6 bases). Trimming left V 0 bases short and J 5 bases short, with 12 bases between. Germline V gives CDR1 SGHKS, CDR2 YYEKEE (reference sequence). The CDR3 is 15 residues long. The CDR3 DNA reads TGTGCCAGCAGCTTGGGGCAGGGGAGGCGAAACACCATATATTTT. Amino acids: CASSLGQGRRNTIYF.

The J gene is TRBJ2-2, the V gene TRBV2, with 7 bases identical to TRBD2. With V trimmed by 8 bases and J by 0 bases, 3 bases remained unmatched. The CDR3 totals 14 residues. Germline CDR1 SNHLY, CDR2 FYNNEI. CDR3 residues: CASRAGANTGELFF. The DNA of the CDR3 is TGTGCCAGCCGTGCGGGGGCGAACACCGGGGAGCTGTTTTTT.

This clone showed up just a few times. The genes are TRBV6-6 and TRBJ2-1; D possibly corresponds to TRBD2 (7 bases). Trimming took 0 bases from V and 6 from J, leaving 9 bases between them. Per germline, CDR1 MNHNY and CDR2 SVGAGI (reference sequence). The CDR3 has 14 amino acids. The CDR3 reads CASSYSGGPNEQFF. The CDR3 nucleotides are TGTGCCAGCAGTTACTCGGGGGGGCCCAATGAGCAGTTCTTC.

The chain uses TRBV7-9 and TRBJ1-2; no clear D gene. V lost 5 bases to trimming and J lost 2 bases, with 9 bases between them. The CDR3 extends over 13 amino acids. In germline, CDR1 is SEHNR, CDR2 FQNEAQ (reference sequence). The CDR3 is CASSRRANYGYTF. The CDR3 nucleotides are TGTGCCAGCAGCCGTCGGGCAAACTATGGCTACACCTTC.

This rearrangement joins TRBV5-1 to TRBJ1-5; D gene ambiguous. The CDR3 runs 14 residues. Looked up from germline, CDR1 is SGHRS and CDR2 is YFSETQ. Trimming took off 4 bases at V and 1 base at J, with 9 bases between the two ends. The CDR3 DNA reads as TGCGCCAGCAGCACAGACAAGAGCAATCAGCCCCAGCATTTT. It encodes CASSTDKSNQPQHF.

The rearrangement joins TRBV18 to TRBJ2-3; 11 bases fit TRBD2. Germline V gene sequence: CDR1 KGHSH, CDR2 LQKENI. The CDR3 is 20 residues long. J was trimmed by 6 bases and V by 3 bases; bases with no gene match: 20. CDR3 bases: TGTGCCAGCTCACCCTCGCCACCGTTGGAACTGACTAGCGGGAAGGATACGCAGTATTTT. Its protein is CASSPSPPLELTSGKDTQYF.

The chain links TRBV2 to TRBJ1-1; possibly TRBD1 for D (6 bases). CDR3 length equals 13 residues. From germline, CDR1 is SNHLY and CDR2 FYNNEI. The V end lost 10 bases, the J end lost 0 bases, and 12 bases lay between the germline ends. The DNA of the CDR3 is TGTGCCACCACGGACAGCCTGAACACTGAAGCTTTCTTT. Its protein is CATTDSLNTEAFF.

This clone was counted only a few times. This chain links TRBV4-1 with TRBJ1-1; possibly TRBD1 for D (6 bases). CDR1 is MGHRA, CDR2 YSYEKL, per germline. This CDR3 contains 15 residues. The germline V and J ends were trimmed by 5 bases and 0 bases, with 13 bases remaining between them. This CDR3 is CASSVRTEMNTEAFF. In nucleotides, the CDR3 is TGCGCCAGCAGCGTACGGACAGAAATGAACACTGAAGCTTTCTTT.

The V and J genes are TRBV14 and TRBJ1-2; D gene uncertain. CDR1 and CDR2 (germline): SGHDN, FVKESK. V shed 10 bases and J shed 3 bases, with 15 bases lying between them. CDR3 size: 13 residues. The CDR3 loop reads CATSGFDDYGYTF. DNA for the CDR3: TGTGCCACCTCGGGGTTTGACGACTATGGCTACACCTTC.

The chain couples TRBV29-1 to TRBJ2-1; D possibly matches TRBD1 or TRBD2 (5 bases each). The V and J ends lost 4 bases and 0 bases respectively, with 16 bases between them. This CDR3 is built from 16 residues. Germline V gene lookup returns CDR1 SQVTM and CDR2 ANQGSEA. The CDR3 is CSVGSNRDGSYNEQFF. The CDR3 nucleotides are TGCAGCGTTGGGAGCAATAGGGACGGCTCCTACAATGAGCAGTTCTTC.

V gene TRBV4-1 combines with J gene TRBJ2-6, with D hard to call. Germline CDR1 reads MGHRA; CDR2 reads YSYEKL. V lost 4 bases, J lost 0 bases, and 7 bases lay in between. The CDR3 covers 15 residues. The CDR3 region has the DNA TGCGCCAGCAGCCCCTCCGCCTCTGGGGCCAACGTCCTGACTTTC. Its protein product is CASSPSASGANVLTF.

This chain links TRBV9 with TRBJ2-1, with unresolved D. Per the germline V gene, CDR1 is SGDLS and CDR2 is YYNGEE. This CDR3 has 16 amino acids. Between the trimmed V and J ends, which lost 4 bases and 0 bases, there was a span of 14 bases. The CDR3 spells CASSPRGGSSYNEQFF. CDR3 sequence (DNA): TGTGCCAGCAGCCCGAGAGGCGGAAGCTCCTACAATGAGCAGTTCTTC.

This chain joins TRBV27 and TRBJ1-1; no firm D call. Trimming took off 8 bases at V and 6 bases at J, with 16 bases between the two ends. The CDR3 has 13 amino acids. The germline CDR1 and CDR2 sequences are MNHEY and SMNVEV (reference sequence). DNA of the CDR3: TGTGCCAGCGGGTGGGGAGTGAAGGCTGAAGCTTTCTTT. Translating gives CASGWGVKAEAFF.

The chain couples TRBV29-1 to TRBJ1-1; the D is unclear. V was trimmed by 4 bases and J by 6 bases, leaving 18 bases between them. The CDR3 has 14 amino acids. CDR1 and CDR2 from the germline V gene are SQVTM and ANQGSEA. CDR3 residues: CSVVSTRDFPEAFF. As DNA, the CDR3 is TGCAGCGTTGTTTCGACCCGCGACTTTCCTGAAGCTTTCTTT.

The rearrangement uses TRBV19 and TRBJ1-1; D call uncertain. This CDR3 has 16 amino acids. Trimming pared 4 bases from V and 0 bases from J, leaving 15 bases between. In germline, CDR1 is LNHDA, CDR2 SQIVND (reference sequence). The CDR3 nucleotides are TGTGCCAGTAGTAACCCAAGGCAGCTCCTGAACACTGAAGCTTTCTTT. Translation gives CASSNPRQLLNTEAFF.

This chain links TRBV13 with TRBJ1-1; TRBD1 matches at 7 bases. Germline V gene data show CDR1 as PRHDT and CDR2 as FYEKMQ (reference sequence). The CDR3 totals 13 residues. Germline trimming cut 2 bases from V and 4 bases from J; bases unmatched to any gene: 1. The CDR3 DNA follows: TGTGCCAGCAGCTTATCAGGGGGCACTGAAGCTTTCTTT. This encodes CASSLSGGTEAFF.

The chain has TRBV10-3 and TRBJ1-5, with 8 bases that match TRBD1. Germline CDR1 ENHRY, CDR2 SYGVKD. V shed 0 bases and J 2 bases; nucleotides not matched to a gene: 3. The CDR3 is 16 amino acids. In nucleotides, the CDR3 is TGTGCCATCAGTGAGTCGGGGACAGGACGCAATCAGCCCCAGCATTTT. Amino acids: CAISESGTGRNQPQHF.

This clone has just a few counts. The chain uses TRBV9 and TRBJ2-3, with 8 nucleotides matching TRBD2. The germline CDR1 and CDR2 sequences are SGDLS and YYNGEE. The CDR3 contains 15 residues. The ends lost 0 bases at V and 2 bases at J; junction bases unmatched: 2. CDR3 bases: TGTGCCAGCAGCGTAGCGGGGGGGCCCACAGATACGCAGTATTTT. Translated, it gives CASSVAGGPTDTQYF.

The CDR3 bases are TGTGCCAGCAGGGCCGAGACAGGGGGGACTGAAGCTTTCTTT. Translated: CASRAETGGTEAFF. The chain recombines TRBV2 with TRBJ1-1, with 9 nucleotides matching TRBD1. J gave up 5 bases and V 6 bases, and 7 bases lay outside the gene matches. The CDR3 has 14 residues. Germline V gene sequence: CDR1 SNHLY, CDR2 FYNNEI.

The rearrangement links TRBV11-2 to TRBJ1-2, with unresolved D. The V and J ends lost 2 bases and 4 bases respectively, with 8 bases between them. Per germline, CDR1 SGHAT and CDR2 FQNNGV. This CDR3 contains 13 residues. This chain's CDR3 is CASSLSGFYGYTF. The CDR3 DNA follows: TGTGCCAGCAGCTTATCGGGATTCTATGGCTACACCTTC.

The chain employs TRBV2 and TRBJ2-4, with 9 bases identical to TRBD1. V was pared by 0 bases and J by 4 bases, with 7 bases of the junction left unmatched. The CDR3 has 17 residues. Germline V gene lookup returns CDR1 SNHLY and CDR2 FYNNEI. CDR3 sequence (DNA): TGTGCCAGCAGTGAAGCGACCGGGACAGGGCTTAAAAACATTCAGTACTTC. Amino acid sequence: CASSEATGTGLKNIQYF. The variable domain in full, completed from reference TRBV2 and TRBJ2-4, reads EPEVTQTPSHQVTQMGQEVILRCVPISNHLYFYWYRQILGQKVEFLVSFYNNEISEKSEIFDDQFSVERPDGSNFTLKIRSTKLEDSAMYFCASSEATGTGLKNIQYFGAGTRLSVL.

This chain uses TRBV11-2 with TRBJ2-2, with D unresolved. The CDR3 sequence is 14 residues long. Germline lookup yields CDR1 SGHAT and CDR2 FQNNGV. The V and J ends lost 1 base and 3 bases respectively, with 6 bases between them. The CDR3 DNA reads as TGTGCCAGCAGCTTAGCAGTTTACACCGGGGAGCTGTTTTTT. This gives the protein CASSLAVYTGELFF.

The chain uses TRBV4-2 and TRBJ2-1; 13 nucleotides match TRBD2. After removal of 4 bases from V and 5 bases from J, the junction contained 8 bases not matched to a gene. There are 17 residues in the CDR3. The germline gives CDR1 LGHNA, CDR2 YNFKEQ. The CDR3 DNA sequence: TGTGCCAGCAGCCCTGCGGGACTAGCGGGATCCAACAATGAGCAGTTCTTC. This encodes CASSPAGLAGSNNEQFF.

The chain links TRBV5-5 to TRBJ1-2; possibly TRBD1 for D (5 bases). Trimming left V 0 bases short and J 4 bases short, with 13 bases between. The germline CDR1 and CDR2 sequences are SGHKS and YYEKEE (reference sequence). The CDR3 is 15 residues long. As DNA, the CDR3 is TGTGCCAGCAGCTTGGAACCAGGGATGAGCTATGGCTACACCTTC. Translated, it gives CASSLEPGMSYGYTF. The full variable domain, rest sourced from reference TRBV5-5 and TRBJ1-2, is DAGVTQSPTHLIKTRGQQVTLRCSPISGHKSVSWYQQVLGQGPQFIFQYYEKEERGRGNFPDRFSARQFPNYSSELNVNALLLGDSALYLCASSLEPGMSYGYTFGSGTRLTVV.

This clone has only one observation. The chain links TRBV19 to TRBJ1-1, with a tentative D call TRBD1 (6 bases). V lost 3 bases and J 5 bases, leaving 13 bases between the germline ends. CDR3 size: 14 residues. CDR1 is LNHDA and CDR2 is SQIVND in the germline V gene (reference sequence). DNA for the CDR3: TGTGCCAGTAGTATTGTGGGGGGGGCGACTGAAGCTTTCTTT. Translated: CASSIVGGATEAFF.

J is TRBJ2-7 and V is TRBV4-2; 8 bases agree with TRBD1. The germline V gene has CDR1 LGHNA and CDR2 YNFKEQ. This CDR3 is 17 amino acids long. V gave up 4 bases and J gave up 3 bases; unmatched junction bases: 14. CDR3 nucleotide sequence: TGTGCCAGCAGCCCCCCTATGGGCCAGGGGGCACACTACGAGCAGTACTTC. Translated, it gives CASSPPMGQGAHYEQYF.

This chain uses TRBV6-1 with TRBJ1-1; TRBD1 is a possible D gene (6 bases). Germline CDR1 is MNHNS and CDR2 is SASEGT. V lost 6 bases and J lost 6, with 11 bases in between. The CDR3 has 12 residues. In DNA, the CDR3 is TGTGCCAGCAGCTCGACAGGTTCTGAAGCTTTCTTT. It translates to CASSSTGSEAFF.

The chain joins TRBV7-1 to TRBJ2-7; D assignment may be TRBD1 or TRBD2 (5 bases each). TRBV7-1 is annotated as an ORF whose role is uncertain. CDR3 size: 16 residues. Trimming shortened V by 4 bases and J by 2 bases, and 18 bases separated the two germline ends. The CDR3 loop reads CASSLEGSSRPYEQYF. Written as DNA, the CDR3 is TGTGCCAGCAGCTTAGAGGGGTCTTCCCGTCCCTACGAGCAGTACTTC.

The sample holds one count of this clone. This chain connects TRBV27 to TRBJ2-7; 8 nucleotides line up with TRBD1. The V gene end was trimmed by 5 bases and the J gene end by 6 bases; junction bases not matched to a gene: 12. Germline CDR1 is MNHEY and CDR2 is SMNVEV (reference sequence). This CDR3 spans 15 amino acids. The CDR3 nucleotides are TGTGCCAGCAGTCCAATCTCCGGGACAGGAGGCGAGCAGTACTTC. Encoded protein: CASSPISGTGGEQYF.